The T cell receptor (beta chain) described here comes from a study of cytomegalovirus exposure and HLA in healthy donors (dated by TCRdb to 2015 to 2018). Study-level background: An earlier analysis of approximately 640 of the donors reported roughly 270 Gb of sequence data and some 100 million unique TCR beta sequences from 190 million or so T cells. The study used immunosequencing to profile the T cell repertoires of several hundred subjects and linked those repertoires to cytomegalovirus serostatus. Class I and class II HLA loci were covered by the typing at four-digit resolution. Along with the approximately 700-subject first cohort, a separate validation cohort of approximately 110 different subjects was used. On average, around 200,000 unique TCR beta nucleotide sequences were sequenced per donor among 300 to 500 genotyped donors of the cohort, with 15% to 20% of those sequences being non-productive. The genetic ancestry cluster associated with self-reported Caucasian donors included over 80% of the roughly 380 genotyped donors. In a later genetic analysis, genome-wide SNP genotypes for about three fifths of the 666 donors were used, and that subset was treated as a discovery cohort. To decide whether each TCR beta V gene segment behaved as functional or pseudogenic, an earlier analysis of some 580 of the donors relied on high-throughput TCR beta sequencing. Typing coverage differed by locus: A, B, C, DRB1 and DQB1 were typed in roughly 629-630 donors, DQA1 in 522, DPA1 in roughly 590, and DPB1 in around 490. Donor age, sex, ethnicity and CMV serostatus were collected together with the repertoire data. The study aimed to test whether signatures of past pathogen exposure could be identified by cataloging public T cell receptors. The study combined high-throughput TCR immunosequencing, statistical association of individual TCRs with disease status, and machine learning to predict cytomegalovirus infection status. An early release that covered about 600 HLA-typed donors contained approximately 300 gigabases of sequencing data and tens of millions of unique TCR sequences. In a later analysis, previously published TCR beta repertoires from several hundred donors were re-analyzed and high-resolution HLA genotyping was added so that TCR occurrence patterns could be studied. Four to six DR-DQ haplotypes were handled as single units for association and clustering, since linkage in the cohort was strong. All discovery cohort repertoires had been generated on a single sequencing platform. Rather than drawing on any new phenotypic data, the later analysis identified candidate immune exposures from TCR beta sequences and the way those sequences occurred across donors.

Libraries were built with the immunoSEQ multiplex PCR assay. For the multiplex PCR, a mixture combining 60 forward primers for TCR Vbeta segments and 13 reverse primers for TCR Jbeta segments was used. A multiplex PCR assay on genomic DNA amplified the CDR3 region of rearranged TCR beta genes. On the Illumina HiSeq System, the amplified TCR beta libraries were sequenced as 87-base-pair reads. Per the source publication's procedure: In a later analysis, 77 million or so unique TCR beta chains were counted across the roughly 670 repertoires, and roughly 11 million of these chains were shared by at least two donors. To remove PCR and sequencing errors, raw reads were error-corrected and collapsed into unique sequences using a nearest-neighbor algorithm that merged closely related sequences. CDR3 sequences were aligned to IMGT reference sequences to assign V, D and J gene segments. Each retained sequence needed at least a six-nucleotide match to both a V gene segment and a J gene segment. Rearrangements were called productive when the CDR3 lacked stop codons and stayed in frame with V and J; all others were non-productive. CDR3 was defined according to IMGT convention as the region running from the second conserved V-encoded cysteine to the conserved J-encoded phenylalanine. The earlier analysis of 587 of the donors excluded sequences that lacked an unambiguous match to a single V gene segment. An earlier analysis of several hundred of the donors called V segments functional above 56.7% productive rearrangements and segregating when the between-donor standard deviation exceeded 5%. A statistical classification framework was built to diagnose cytomegalovirus status from the catalog of TCR beta chain sequences. V and J gene assignment, in a later analysis, came from comparing TCR nucleotide sequences with IMGT/GENE-DB human TR gene sequences. Using the TCRdist pipeline, a later analysis assigned CDR3 sequences along with most-parsimonious VDJ recombination scenarios. In a later analysis, each TCR beta chain was defined by its CDR3 amino acid sequence together with its V-gene family, and reads without a unique V-gene family were excluded. A later analysis removed 592 highly shared, low-generation-probability nucleotide sequences to deal with suspected cross-contamination and a sequencing artifact. For each public chain, a later analysis derived a clonal expansion index from normalized ranks of inferred template counts within each repertoire. In a later analysis, generation probabilities were computed with a VDJ recombination model fitted to out-of-frame rearrangements, and the resulting probabilities were checked against IGoR. In a later analysis, TCR-TCR, TCR-HLA and TCR-CMV co-occurrence was scored with hypergeometric tests, and a repertoire-size bias correction was applied to TCR pairs. In a later analysis, false discovery rates were estimated by permuting HLA or CMV assignments 20 times. In a later analysis, co-occurring TCRs were grouped with DBSCAN, and TCRdist sequence similarity was added when clustering was performed within HLA-allele-positive subsets. Repertoires with fewer than 30,000 or more than 120,000 public chains were left out of co-occurrence clustering, as were four to six repertoires with anomalous nucleotide sharing. Held by TCRdb, this immuneACCESS table contains in-frame sequences only and omits some clones. Under half of the omission traces to an unresolved V gene where checked; the cause of the rest is unknown. Clonal size and the V and J genes are those of that table, whereas D and trimming came from the DNA. The sample's table covers over 30,000 clones. The top ten constitute around 3.5% of the sample.

The cohort consisted of approximately 670 healthy bone marrow donors. At the time of sampling, all cohort members were nominally healthy, though unrecorded immune exposures were likely present. The donor tested CMV seronegative, placing the donor among the roughly 350 seronegative members of the cohort. A peripheral blood sample was collected from each donor, and TCR beta sequencing was performed on peripheral blood mononuclear cells. The Qiagen DNeasy Blood Extraction Kit was used to extract genomic DNA from the blood cell samples. General conclusions and limits of the study: A later analysis associated approximately 17,000 TCR beta sequences with specific HLA alleles at a false discovery rate of 0.05. When HLA alleles, especially DR and DQ, strongly co-occurred, TCR associations were difficult to assign to individual alleles. Several of the top co-occurrence clusters appeared to be linked to parvovirus B19, influenza, CMV and Epstein-Barr virus, according to a later analysis. Most TCR sequences were observed very rarely across donors, whereas some public TCRs were present in many individuals. Correlated functional status among segregating V segments might reflect linkage disequilibrium, but an unknown experimental factor could not be ruled out. According to the authors, the approach could potentially be generalized to other disease states and immunological phenotypes. A total of 164 TCR beta chains were listed by the study as associated with cytomegalovirus. A later analysis found that most CMV-associated TCR beta chains appeared HLA-restricted, with HLA associations seemingly driven largely by CMV exposure. Sequencing depth was assumed to be roughly uniform across donors in the presence/absence analyses, though that assumption may not hold. A further reported finding was that TCR beta sequences accurately predicted the HLA-A and HLA-B alleles for most subjects in the first cohort. The cohort was sequenced for TCR beta chains only, and without alpha or paired-chain data the features that could be detected were limited. Approximately 16 rarely observed V segments, including chromosome 9 orphons, were excluded from the earlier analysis of approximately 500 of the donors because counts were too low. The sequencing pipeline was judged likely to have produced a cluster of highly shared sequence variants as a technical artifact. In an earlier analysis of about 540 of the donors, most TCR beta V segments were observed in productive rearrangements about 90% or about 30% of the time, broadly matching IMGT annotations. According to a later genetic analysis, donors in an Asian-associated ancestry cluster had fewer N-insertions in productive TCRs than the approximately 670-donor mean. Immune exposure information for the cohort was limited to CMV serostatus. In vitro tests confirmed that a few of the cytomegalovirus-associated TCR beta chains recognize cytomegalovirus antigens. In a later analysis, TCR association rates were found to vary across HLA loci, with the most associated TCRs seen for DRB1 alleles and the fewest for HLA-C alleles. V-gene and J-gene trimming of TCR beta chains was associated with a missense DCLRE1C variant in a later genetic analysis, and the association was replicated in an independent cohort. The 87-base-pair reads could not distinguish some IMGT-functional V segments, including TRBV6-2 and TRBV6-3, so those segments were excluded. A later analysis found that HLA-associated TCR beta chains were more clonally expanded and had lower generation probabilities than equally common non-associated chains. The classifier was reported to diagnose cytomegalovirus status with high specificity and sensitivity in both the original and validation cohorts. Because some donors lacked HLA typing at each locus, the association tests relied only on the typed subset.

Worth noting for this clone: The antigen it binds to is not known.

Reading from cysteine to phenylalanine, the CDR3 counts 14 amino acids. Of all the DNA, just the CDR3 is kept, 42 bases in frame from base 1. From a lookup of the germline V gene, CDR1 and CDR2 are MDHEN and SYDVKM. V trim: 4 bases; J trim: 8 bases; unmatched bases: 9. Sequencing was done on a sample of PBMCs. This receptor was taken from a man in his forties in good health and CMV-seronegative. Here the chain combines TRBV28 and TRBJ1-2, and 8 bases in between align with TRBD1. The DNA reads TGTGCCAGCAGTTCCCGAGGACAGGGCAGAGGCTACACCTTC. Its coded protein is CASSSRGQGRGYTF.